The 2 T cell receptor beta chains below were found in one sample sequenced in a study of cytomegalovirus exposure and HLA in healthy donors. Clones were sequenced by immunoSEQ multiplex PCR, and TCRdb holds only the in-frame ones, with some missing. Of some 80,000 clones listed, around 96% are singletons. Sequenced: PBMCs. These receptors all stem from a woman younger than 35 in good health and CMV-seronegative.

The CDR3 bases are TGTGCCAGCAGTTTATCAATGGCACGTCTAGCGGGAGTTCGGGGGGAGCTGTTTTTT. It codes for CASSLSMARLAGVRGELFF. The chain recombines TRBV27 with TRBJ2-2, with 10 bases identical to TRBD2. V was clipped by 0 bases and J by 8 bases; unmatched bases: 15. CDR3 length: 19 residues. Germline V lookup: CDR1 MNHEY, CDR2 SMNVEV (reference sequence).

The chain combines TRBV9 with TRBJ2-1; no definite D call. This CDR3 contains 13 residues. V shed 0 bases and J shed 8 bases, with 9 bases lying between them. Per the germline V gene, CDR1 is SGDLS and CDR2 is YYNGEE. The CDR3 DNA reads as TGTGCCAGCAGCGTAGTTTTCGAGGATGAGCAGTTCTTC. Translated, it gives CASSVVFEDEQFF. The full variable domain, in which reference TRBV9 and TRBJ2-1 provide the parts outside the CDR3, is DSGVTQTPKHLITATGQRVTLRCSPRSGDLSVYWYQQSLDQGLQFLIQYYNGEERAKGNILERFSAQQFPDLHSELNLSSLELGDSALYFCASSVVFEDEQFFGPGTRLTVL.